This is a list of T cell receptor beta chains from one sample in a study of blood T cells in healthy people across ages. One entry per CDR3 protein, called by TCRdb with MiXCR from the 5' RACE reads. Among roughly 570,000 distinct CDR3 sequences listed, roughly a quarter were seen once. The sample taken for sequencing was blood. These receptor sequences come from a woman in her 70s in good health. Both conserved end residues are part of each CDR3. D genes are given only for firm matches. Clone size is not always given. Where it is, it says once, few, many or a class for expanded clones.

clone size: .; J gene: TRBJ2-4; D gene: .; V gene: TRBV5-4; CDR3 protein: CASSMDYQNIQYF; CDR3 DNA: TGTGCCAGCAGCATGGACTACCAAAACATTCAGTACTTC
clone size: .; J gene: TRBJ1-1; D gene: .; V gene: TRBV19; CDR3 protein: CASSIRNRAGNTEAFF; CDR3 DNA: TGTGCCAGTAGTATCCGGAACCGGGCGGGGAACACTGAAGCTTTCTTT
clone size: .; J gene: TRBJ2-2; D gene: TRBD2; V gene: TRBV9; CDR3 protein: CASSELAGGTGELFF; CDR3 DNA: TGTGCCAGCAGCGAACTAGCGGGGGGGACCGGGGAGCTGTTTTTT
clone size: few; J gene: TRBJ2-7; D gene: .; V gene: TRBV15; CDR3 protein: CATSRDRGLYEQYF; CDR3 DNA: TGTGCCACCAGCAGAGATAGGGGTCTTTACGAGCAGTACTTC
clone size: few; J gene: TRBJ1-2; D gene: .; V gene: TRBV6-5; CDR3 protein: CASSYSGVGYTF; CDR3 DNA: TGTGCCAGCAGTTACTCTGGAGTTGGCTACACCTTC
clone size: .; J gene: TRBJ2-3; D gene: TRBD1; V gene: TRBV20-1; CDR3 protein: CSASGGAGTDTQYF; CDR3 DNA: TGCAGTGCTTCAGGGGGCGCAGGCACAGATACGCAGTATTTT
clone size: .; J gene: TRBJ1-6; D gene: TRBD1; V gene: TRBV9; CDR3 protein: CASRTGTEESPLHF; CDR3 DNA: TGTGCTTCGAGGACCGGGACAGAAGAATCACCCCTCCACTTT
clone size: few; J gene: TRBJ2-3; D gene: .; V gene: TRBV27; CDR3 protein: CASTPFWGAGDTQYF; CDR3 DNA: TGTGCCAGCACCCCCTTCTGGGGGGCCGGGGATACGCAGTATTTT
clone size: .; J gene: TRBJ2-7; D gene: .; V gene: TRBV7-3; CDR3 protein: CAGSLSRSSNEQYF; CDR3 DNA: TGTGCCGGCAGCTTATCTAGAAGTTCCAACGAGCAGTACTTC
clone size: few; J gene: TRBJ1-2; D gene: .; V gene: TRBV19; CDR3 protein: CASRSTGRQGAGYTF; CDR3 DNA: TGTGCCAGTCGATCAACAGGGCGCCAAGGGGCTGGCTACACCTTC
clone size: few; J gene: TRBJ1-2; D gene: .; V gene: TRBV12-3/TRBV12-4; CDR3 protein: CASSPTVYYGYTF; CDR3 DNA: TGTGCCAGCAGTCCAACAGTCTACTATGGCTACACCTTC
clone size: few; J gene: TRBJ2-2; D gene: TRBD2; V gene: TRBV27; CDR3 protein: CASSPRGSGATYTGELFF; CDR3 DNA: TGTGCCAGCAGCCCGAGGGGTAGCGGGGCAACTTACACCGGGGAGCTGTTTTTT
clone size: .; J gene: TRBJ2-7; D gene: .; V gene: TRBV21-1; CDR3 protein: CASSTRDPGGEQYF; CDR3 DNA: TGTGCCAGCAGCACCAGGGACCCCGGCGGAGAGCAGTACTTC
clone size: few; J gene: TRBJ2-1; D gene: .; V gene: TRBV6-2/TRBV6-3; CDR3 protein: CASSYLAGNGNEQFF; CDR3 DNA: TGTGCCAGCAGTTACTTGGCAGGGAATGGAAATGAGCAGTTCTTC
clone size: few; J gene: TRBJ1-6; D gene: TRBD1; V gene: TRBV4-3; CDR3 protein: CASSQDAQGARNSPLHF; CDR3 DNA: TGCGCCAGCAGCCAAGATGCCCAGGGGGCCCGAAATTCACCCCTCCACTTT
clone size: .; J gene: TRBJ2-5; D gene: TRBD2; V gene: TRBV7-3; CDR3 protein: CASSSTSGLRETQYF; CDR3 DNA: TGTGCCAGCAGCAGTACTAGCGGGCTAAGAGAGACCCAGTACTTC
clone size: few; J gene: TRBJ2-7; D gene: .; V gene: TRBV7-8; CDR3 protein: CASSPWGRPYEQYF; CDR3 DNA: TGTGCCAGCAGCCCTTGGGGACGTCCCTACGAGCAGTACTTC
clone size: .; J gene: TRBJ1-2; D gene: TRBD1; V gene: TRBV12-3/TRBV12-4; CDR3 protein: CASRTGQVTVEGYTF; CDR3 DNA: TGTGCCAGCAGGACCGGACAGGTGACAGTCGAGGGCTACACCTTC
clone size: .; J gene: TRBJ1-3; D gene: .; V gene: TRBV2; CDR3 protein: CASSGESSGNTIYF; CDR3 DNA: TGTGCCAGCTCGGGGGAGAGCTCTGGAAACACCATATATTTT
clone size: few; J gene: TRBJ1-1; D gene: .; V gene: TRBV11-2; CDR3 protein: CASSPKGYSAEAFF; CDR3 DNA: TGTGCCAGCAGCCCTAAAGGGTATAGCGCTGAAGCTTTCTTT
clone size: .; J gene: TRBJ2-7; D gene: .; V gene: TRBV5-1; CDR3 protein: CASSLEGRADEQYF; CDR3 DNA: TGCGCCAGCAGCTTGGAGGGCAGGGCGGACGAGCAGTACTTC
clone size: few; J gene: TRBJ2-4; D gene: TRBD2; V gene: TRBV20-1; CDR3 protein: CSASPTSYAKNIQYF; CDR3 DNA: TGCAGTGCTTCACCGACTAGCTACGCCAAAAACATTCAGTACTTC
clone size: few; J gene: TRBJ1-6; D gene: .; V gene: TRBV12-3/TRBV12-4; CDR3 protein: CASRRQRNSPLHF; CDR3 DNA: TGTGCCAGCAGGAGACAGCGAAATTCACCCCTCCACTTT
clone size: few; J gene: TRBJ2-3; D gene: .; V gene: TRBV6-2/TRBV6-3; CDR3 protein: CASSGVRLTDTQYF; CDR3 DNA: TGTGCCAGCAGTGGAGTAAGGCTCACAGATACGCAGTATTTT
clone size: .; J gene: TRBJ1-1; D gene: .; V gene: TRBV15; CDR3 protein: CATLSGIMGTHEAFF; CDR3 DNA: TGTGCCACGCTGTCGGGAATTATGGGGACCCATGAAGCTTTCTTT
clone size: few; J gene: TRBJ2-3; D gene: .; V gene: TRBV20-1; CDR3 protein: CSAYQEGPTQYF; CDR3 DNA: TGCAGTGCTTATCAGGAGGGCCCCACGCAGTATTTT
clone size: .; J gene: TRBJ2-5; D gene: TRBD2; V gene: TRBV7-2; CDR3 protein: CASSYQAGGQETQYF; CDR3 DNA: TGTGCCAGCAGCTACCAAGCGGGGGGACAAGAGACCCAGTACTTC
clone size: .; J gene: TRBJ2-2; D gene: .; V gene: TRBV6-6; CDR3 protein: CASSYFQDAGELFF; CDR3 DNA: TGTGCCAGCAGTTACTTCCAGGACGCCGGGGAGCTGTTTTTT
clone size: .; J gene: TRBJ2-3; D gene: TRBD2; V gene: TRBV7-2; CDR3 protein: CASSLVNSGGLSTDTQYF; CDR3 DNA: TGTGCCAGCAGCTTAGTGAACAGCGGGGGTTTAAGCACAGATACGCAGTATTTT
clone size: .; J gene: TRBJ2-5; D gene: .; V gene: TRBV7-9; CDR3 protein: CASSPPGVWETQYF; CDR3 DNA: TGTGCCAGCAGCCCCCCGGGGGTGTGGGAGACCCAGTACTTC
clone size: .; J gene: TRBJ1-1; D gene: .; V gene: TRBV4-3; CDR3 protein: CASSQGEGGADTEAFF; CDR3 DNA: TGCGCCAGCAGCCAAGGAGAGGGGGGCGCGGACACTGAAGCTTTCTTT
clone size: .; J gene: TRBJ1-3; D gene: TRBD1; V gene: TRBV11-3; CDR3 protein: CASSSGQGSRVIYF; CDR3 DNA: TGTGCCAGCAGTTCGGGACAGGGGTCCCGTGTTATATATTTT
clone size: .; J gene: TRBJ2-3; D gene: .; V gene: TRBV20-1; CDR3 protein: CSARDRWSGDTQYF; CDR3 DNA: TGCAGTGCTAGAGATAGGTGGTCGGGAGATACGCAGTATTTT